The text below deals with one T cell receptor (beta chain). Its specificity is unknown. This entry belongs to a study of cytomegalovirus exposure and HLA in healthy donors. In germline, CDR1 is MNHNS, CDR2 SASEGT. CDR3 length: 14 amino acids. V lost 7 bases to trimming and J lost 5 bases; unmatched junction nucleotides: 8. A multiplex PCR was run with 60 Vbeta primers and 13 Jbeta primers. Only in-frame clones appear in the TCRdb table, and some are missing; sequencing was by immunoSEQ multiplex PCR. The sample includes around 200,000 clones, 84% of them seen just once. Study-wide findings and caveats: While the bulk of TCR sequences proved rare, some public TCRs turned up in many donors. Cytomegalovirus status, reportedly, was diagnosed with high specificity and sensitivity by the classifier. A prior analysis recorded that most TCR beta V segments were productive about 87% or about 30% of the time. The likely origin of a cluster of highly shared sequence variants was a sequencing artifact.

Sample: PBMCs. This TCR derives from a girl aged 2-10 years in good health and CMV-seropositive. This chain links TRBV6-1 with TRBJ2-3; 8 bases are shared with TRBD2. The CDR3 DNA reads TGTGCCAGCATCTGGCTAGCGGGTGGAGATACGCAGTATTTT. As protein: CASIWLAGGDTQYF.